This is a list of T cell receptor beta chains from one sample in a study of T cell changes during pregnancy in multiple sclerosis. Some clones are missing from TCRdb's copy, which holds only in-frame ones; the method was immunoSEQ multiplex PCR. This sample yields about 110,000 clones, of which less than 95% are seen a single time; approximately 1.5% belongs to the top ten. The material was peripheral blood, obtained before pregnancy. These receptors were obtained from a female donor with multiple sclerosis, enrolled in a pregnancy study. Each CDR3 is given with its conserved first and last residue. The D gene is left open where the match is weak. Where a row states a size, it is once, few, many or the class of an expanded clone; other rows omit it.

TRBJ1-2,TRBD1,TRBV2,NA,CASGEGAAYGYTF,TGTGCCAGCGGTGAGGGGGCTGCCTATGGCTACACCTTC
TRBJ1-1,NA,TRBV18,NA,CASSPPRLTNTEAFF,TGTGCCAGCTCACCACCGAGGTTAACGAACACTGAAGCTTTCTTT
TRBJ1-1,TRBD1,TRBV4-3,NA,CASSHDRGQGTEAFF,TGCGCCAGCAGCCATGACAGGGGGCAGGGGACTGAAGCTTTCTTT
TRBJ2-1,TRBD1,TRBV5-1,NA,CASSRGGPTYNEQFF,TGCGCCAGCAGCCGAGGGGGCCCGACCTACAATGAGCAGTTCTTC
TRBJ1-2,NA,TRBV6-5,NA,CASSYAGVEGSGYTF,TGTGCCAGCAGTTATGCGGGTGTGGAGGGGTCAGGCTACACCTTC
TRBJ1-2,NA,TRBV30,NA,CAWSPDRKYGYTF,TGTGCCTGGAGCCCGGACAGAAAATATGGCTACACCTTC
TRBJ2-1,TRBD2,TRBV12-5,NA,CASGQGLAGGLTNEQFF,TGTGCTAGTGGACAAGGACTAGCGGGGGGGCTGACCAATGAGCAGTTCTTC
TRBJ1-1,NA,TRBV10-3,NA,CAISVGVNTEAFF,TGTGCCATCAGTGTAGGAGTGAACACTGAAGCTTTCTTT
TRBJ1-4,TRBD1,TRBV4-1,once,CASSQMTGDEKLFF,TGCGCCAGCAGCCAAATGACAGGGGATGAAAAACTGTTTTTT
TRBJ2-7,NA,TRBV4-1,NA,CASSQRSAGYEQYF,TGCGCCAGCAGCCAAAGGTCAGCGGGCTACGAGCAGTACTTC
TRBJ2-2,TRBD2,TRBV28,NA,CASSFKRDGTGELFF,TGTGCCAGCAGTTTCAAGCGGGATGGCACCGGGGAGCTGTTTTTT
TRBJ2-1,TRBD1,TRBV4-1,NA,CASSPGATGPRDEQFF,TGCGCCAGCAGCCCCGGAGCGACAGGGCCGAGGGATGAGCAGTTCTTC
TRBJ1-6,NA,TRBV5-4,once,CASSLGGIRTNSPLHF,TGTGCCAGCAGCTTGGGAGGGATACGAACAAATTCACCCCTCCACTTT
TRBJ1-5,TRBD1,TRBV7-8,NA,CASSLEDRGNQPQHF,TGTGCCAGCAGCTTAGAGGACAGGGGAAATCAGCCCCAGCATTTT
TRBJ2-5,TRBD1,TRBV15,NA,CATSRDRSGGAKQYF,TGTGCCACCAGCAGAGATCGGTCAGGGGGCGCGAAACAGTACTTC
TRBJ2-3,NA,TRBV27,NA,CASTLRLGRDGGATDTQYF,TGTGCCAGCACTCTTAGACTGGGCAGGGACGGGGGTGCGACAGATACGCAGTATTTT
TRBJ1-4,TRBD1,TRBV6-5,NA,CASSSLNRGTNEKLFF,TGTGCCAGCAGTTCTCTGAACAGGGGAACTAATGAAAAACTGTTTTTT
TRBJ2-7,NA,TRBV19,NA,CASRETTGTLFEQYF,TGTGCCAGTAGGGAAACGACCGGGACTCTCTTTGAGCAGTACTTC
TRBJ2-7,NA,TRBV28,NA,CASLRDIGYEQYF,TGTGCCAGCCTACGGGACATTGGCTACGAGCAGTACTTC
TRBJ2-7,NA,TRBV9,once,CASSVQGVDEQYF,TGTGCCAGCAGCGTCCAAGGGGTCGACGAGCAGTACTTC
TRBJ2-5,NA,TRBV7-9,NA,CASSSTLGLRQETQYF,TGTGCCAGCAGCAGTACGCTGGGACTGCGCCAAGAGACCCAGTACTTC
TRBJ1-1,TRBD1,TRBV27,once,CASSYQGGSEAFF,TGTGCCAGCTCTTACCAGGGGGGTTCTGAAGCTTTCTTT
TRBJ2-1,TRBD2,TRBV7-8,NA,CASSPGTSGRRNEQFF,TGTGCCAGCAGCCCCGGGACTAGCGGGAGGAGGAATGAGCAGTTCTTC
TRBJ2-1,NA,TRBV13,NA,CASSPRPDHNEQFF,TGTGCCAGCAGCCCTAGACCGGATCACAATGAGCAGTTCTTC
TRBJ2-7,TRBD1,TRBV11-3,NA,CASSLDSGQYYEQYF,TGTGCCAGCAGCTTAGATTCGGGACAGTACTACGAGCAGTACTTC
TRBJ1-2,NA,TRBV6-5,NA,CASSPGTSYGYTF,TGTGCCAGCAGTCCCGGGACTTCCTATGGCTACACCTTC
TRBJ2-1,TRBD1,TRBV9,NA,CASSVGTGAHEQFF,TGTGCCAGCAGCGTCGGGACAGGGGCACATGAGCAGTTCTTC
TRBJ2-7,TRBD2,TRBV9,NA,CASSAGGSSYEQYF,TGTGCCAGCAGCGCGGGGGGTAGCTCCTACGAGCAGTACTTC
TRBJ1-5,NA,TRBV28,NA,CASIEKDSNSNQPQHF,TGTGCCAGCATAGAGAAGGACAGTAATAGCAATCAGCCCCAGCATTTT
TRBJ2-2,NA,TRBV4-1,NA,CASSQAPGTGELFF,TGCGCCAGCAGCCAGGCCCCGGGCACCGGGGAGCTGTTTTTT
TRBJ1-2,NA,TRBV7-3,NA,CASSKESGLNYGYTF,TGTGCCAGCAGCAAAGAATCAGGCTTAAACTATGGCTACACCTTC
TRBJ2-1,TRBD2,TRBV13,NA,CASSFLTAGGPSYNEQFF,TGTGCCAGCAGCTTCCTAACAGCGGGGGGTCCCTCCTACAATGAGCAGTTCTTC
TRBJ2-7,TRBD2,TRBV4-1,NA,CASSVGLAGGRRSYEQYF,TGCGCCAGCAGCGTAGGACTAGCGGGGGGCCGTCGGTCCTACGAGCAGTACTTC
TRBJ1-5,NA,TRBV19,NA,CASSIQGGNQPQHF,TGTGCCAGTAGTATTCAGGGTGGCAATCAGCCCCAGCATTTT
TRBJ2-2,TRBD2,TRBV6-4,many,CASSDSTSGSGELFF,TGTGCCAGCAGTGACTCGACTAGCGGGAGCGGGGAGCTGTTTTTT
TRBJ1-6,NA,TRBV28,NA,CASSLLQNSPLHF,TGTGCCAGCAGTTTATTACAGAATTCACCCCTCCACTTT
TRBJ1-5,TRBD1,TRBV7-2,NA,CASSLQGGEGKSNQPQHF,TGTGCCAGCAGCTTACAAGGGGGCGAAGGGAAAAGCAATCAGCCCCAGCATTTT
TRBJ1-5,NA,TRBV6-6,once,CASSYGGFRPQHF,TGTGCCAGCAGTTACGGAGGGTTTCGTCCCCAGCATTTT
TRBJ2-7,NA,TRBV4-3,NA,CASSQDLGISYEQYF,TGCGCCAGCAGCCAAGATCTTGGCATTTCCTACGAGCAGTACTTC
TRBJ2-7,NA,TRBV6-5,once,CASRKGLFSYEQYF,TGTGCCAGCAGGAAGGGACTGTTCTCCTACGAGCAGTACTTC
TRBJ2-1,NA,TRBV14,NA,CASSPKMALPNEQFF,TGTGCCAGCAGCCCGAAAATGGCTTTACCTAATGAGCAGTTCTTC
TRBJ1-4,NA,TRBV7-8,NA,CASSHGGGGRYEKLFF,TGTGCCAGCAGCCACGGGGGCGGGGGTCGGTATGAAAAACTGTTTTTT
TRBJ1-5,NA,TRBV7-9,NA,CASSPRDSNQPQHF,TGTGCCAGCAGCCCCAGGGATAGCAATCAGCCCCAGCATTTT
TRBJ2-3,TRBD2,TRBV27,NA,CASSLLGLAGLDTQYF,TGTGCCAGCAGCTTACTGGGACTAGCGGGGCTAGATACGCAGTATTTT
TRBJ2-3,NA,TRBV19,NA,CASTTLGGGTDTQYF,TGTGCCAGTACCACCCTAGGGGGGGGCACAGATACGCAGTATTTT
TRBJ1-2,TRBD1,TRBV29-1,NA,CSVELGQGLFYGYTF,TGCAGCGTTGAACTGGGACAGGGGTTGTTCTATGGCTACACCTTC
TRBJ1-6,NA,TRBV12-5,NA,CASGRGTNSPLHF,TGTGCTAGTGGTAGGGGGACCAATTCACCCCTCCACTTT
TRBJ1-2,NA,TRBV28,NA,CASSPAGAGYGYTF,TGTGCCAGCAGCCCCGCGGGGGCAGGCTATGGCTACACCTTC
TRBJ2-7,NA,TRBV6-6,few,CASSYSRRTYEQYF,TGTGCCAGCAGTTACTCGAGAAGAACCTACGAGCAGTACTTC
TRBJ2-3,NA,TRBV5-4,NA,CASSQDIGATQYF,TGTGCCAGCAGCCAAGATATTGGGGCTACGCAGTATTTT
TRBJ2-1,NA,TRBV9,NA,CASSVAPSVDEQFF,TGTGCCAGCAGCGTAGCTCCCAGCGTCGATGAGCAGTTCTTC
TRBJ2-6,NA,TRBV7-8,many,CASSPVPTGTGANVLTF,TGTGCCAGCAGCCCCGTCCCCACAGGGACTGGGGCCAACGTCCTGACTTTC
TRBJ2-3,TRBD1,TRBV7-7,NA,CASSSGQGWETDTQYF,TGTGCCAGCAGCTCTGGACAGGGATGGGAGACAGATACGCAGTATTTT
TRBJ1-1,NA,TRBV29-1,NA,CSVAQGRNQVF,TGCAGCGTTGCGCAGGGTCGGAACCAGGTCTTT
TRBJ2-7,NA,TRBV5-1,NA,CASSLETGHPYEQYF,TGCGCCAGCAGCTTGGAGACAGGCCACCCGTACGAGCAGTACTTC
TRBJ2-7,NA,TRBV7-8,few,CASSFLGSTVHEQYF,TGTGCCAGCAGCTTCCTAGGGAGTACGGTTCACGAGCAGTACTTC
TRBJ1-1,TRBD1,TRBV5-5,NA,CASSWDRGTEAFF,TGTGCCAGCAGCTGGGACAGGGGAACTGAAGCTTTCTTT
TRBJ1-4,NA,TRBV6-5,NA,CASSYGTGGEKLFF,TGTGCCAGCAGTTACGGAACAGGTGGGGAAAAACTGTTTTTT
TRBJ2-5,TRBD2,TRBV28,NA,CASSSQAGGLETQYF,TGTGCCAGCAGTTCCCAAGCGGGAGGGTTGGAGACCCAGTACTTC